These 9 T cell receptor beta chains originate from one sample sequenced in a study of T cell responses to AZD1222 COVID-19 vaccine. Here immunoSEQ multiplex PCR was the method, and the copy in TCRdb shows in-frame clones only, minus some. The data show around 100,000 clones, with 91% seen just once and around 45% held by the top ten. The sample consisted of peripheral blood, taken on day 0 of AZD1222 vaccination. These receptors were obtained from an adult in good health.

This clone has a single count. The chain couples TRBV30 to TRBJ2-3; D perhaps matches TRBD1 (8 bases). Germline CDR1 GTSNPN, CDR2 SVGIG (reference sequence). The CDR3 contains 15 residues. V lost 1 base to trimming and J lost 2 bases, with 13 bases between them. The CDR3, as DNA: TGTGCCTGGAGTGGACAGGGGACTATCACAGATACGCAGTATTTT. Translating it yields CAWSGQGTITDTQYF. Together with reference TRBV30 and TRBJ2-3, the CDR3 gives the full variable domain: SQTIHQWPATLVQPVGSPLSLECTVEGTSNPNLYWYRQAAGRGLQLLFYSVGIGQISSEVPQNLSASRPQDRQFILSSKKLLLSDSGFYLCAWSGQGTITDTQYFGPGTRLTVL.

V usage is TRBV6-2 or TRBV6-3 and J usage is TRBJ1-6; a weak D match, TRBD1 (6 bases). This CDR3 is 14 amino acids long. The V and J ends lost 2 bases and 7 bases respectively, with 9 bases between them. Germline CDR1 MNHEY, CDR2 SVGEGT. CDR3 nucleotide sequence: TGTGCCAGCAGTTACGAGGGGGGCAATTCACCCCTCCACTTT. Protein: CASSYEGGNSPLHF.

CDR3 residues: CASTQKETQYF. CDR3 DNA sequence: TGTGCCAGCACCCAAAAGGAGACCCAGTACTTC. J is TRBJ2-5 and V is TRBV12-3 or TRBV12-4; D is unclear. Trimming took 7 bases from V and 5 from J, leaving 8 bases between them. The CDR3 extends over 11 amino acids.

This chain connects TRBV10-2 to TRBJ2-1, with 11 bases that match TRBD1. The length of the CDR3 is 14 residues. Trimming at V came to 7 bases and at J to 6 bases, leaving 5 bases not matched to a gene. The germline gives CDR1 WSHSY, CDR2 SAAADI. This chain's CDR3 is CASKGTGGPNEQFF. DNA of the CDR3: TGCGCCAGCAAAGGGACAGGGGGGCCCAATGAGCAGTTCTTC.

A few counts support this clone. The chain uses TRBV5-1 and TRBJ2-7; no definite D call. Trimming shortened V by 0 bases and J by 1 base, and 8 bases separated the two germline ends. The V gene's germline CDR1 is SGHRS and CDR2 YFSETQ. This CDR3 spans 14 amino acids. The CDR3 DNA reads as TGCGCCAGCAGCTTGGACGGCTTTTCCTACGAGCAGTACTTC. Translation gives CASSLDGFSYEQYF.

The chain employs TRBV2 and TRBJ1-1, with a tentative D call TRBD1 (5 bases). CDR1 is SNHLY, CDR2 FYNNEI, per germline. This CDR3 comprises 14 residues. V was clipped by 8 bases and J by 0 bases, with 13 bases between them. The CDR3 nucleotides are TGTGCCAGCCGTGGAGGGGACCTGAACACTGAAGCTTTCTTT. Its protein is CASRGGDLNTEAFF.

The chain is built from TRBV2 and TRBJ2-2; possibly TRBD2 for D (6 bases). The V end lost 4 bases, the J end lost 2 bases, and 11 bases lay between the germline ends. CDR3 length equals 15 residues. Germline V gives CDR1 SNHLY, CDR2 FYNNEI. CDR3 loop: CASSVEGTNTGELFF. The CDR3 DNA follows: TGTGCCAGCAGTGTCGAGGGGACTAACACCGGGGAGCTGTTTTTT.

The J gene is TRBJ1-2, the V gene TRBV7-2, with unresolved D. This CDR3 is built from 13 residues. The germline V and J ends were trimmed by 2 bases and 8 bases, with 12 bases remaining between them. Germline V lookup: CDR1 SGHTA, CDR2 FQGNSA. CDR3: CASSLSAGGGYTF. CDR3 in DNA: TGTGCCAGCAGCTTATCGGCAGGAGGGGGCTACACCTTC.

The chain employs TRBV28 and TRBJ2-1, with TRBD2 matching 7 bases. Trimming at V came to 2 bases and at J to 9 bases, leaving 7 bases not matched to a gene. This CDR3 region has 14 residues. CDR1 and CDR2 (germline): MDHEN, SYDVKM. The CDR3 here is CASSLAAGISEQFF. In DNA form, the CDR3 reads TGTGCCAGCAGTTTAGCAGCGGGAATCAGTGAGCAGTTCTTC. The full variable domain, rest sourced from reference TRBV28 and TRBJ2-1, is DVKVTQSSRYLVKRTGEKVFLECVQDMDHENMFWYRQDPGLGLRLIYFSYDVKMKEKGDIPEGYSVSREKKERFSLILESASTNQTSMYLCASSLAAGISEQFFGPGTRLTVL.